This is a list of T cell receptor beta chains from one sample in a study of control samples from healthy donors and cancer patients. This table comes from immunoSEQ multiplex PCR, and its TCRdb copy is limited to in-frame clones, with some not included. This sample has roughly 130,000 clones, with roughly 90% found just once. Material for sequencing was blood. The receptors stem from a man younger than 35 in good health. Each CDR3 is given with its conserved first and last residue. D genes are given only for firm matches. Some rows have no size entry. The others give once, few or many, or a class for an expanded clone.

clone size	D gene	V gene	J gene	CDR3 DNA	CDR3 protein
-	-	TRBV7-8	TRBJ2-7	TGTGCCAGCAGCTTTGCCCCCTCCTACGAGCAGTACTTC	CASSFAPSYEQYF
-	-	TRBV10-2	TRBJ1-5	TGCGCCAGCAGTGTTGGGGGAAGGGATCAGCCCCAGCATTTT	CASSVGGRDQPQHF
once	TRBD1	TRBV27	TRBJ1-1	TGTGCCAGCAGTATCTACAGGGGCACTGAAGCTTTCTTT	CASSIYRGTEAFF
once	-	TRBV18	TRBJ2-1	TGTGCCAGCTCACCAACCAGGGTTTCTACTGAGCAGTTCTTC	CASSPTRVSTEQFF
-	-	TRBV18	TRBJ1-2	TGTGCCAGCTCACCAAGGGCCGGAGATGGCTACACCTTC	CASSPRAGDGYTF
-	-	TRBV5-1	TRBJ2-1	TGCGCCAGCAGCTTGGAACGGGGATACAATGAGCAGTTCTTC	CASSLERGYNEQFF
-	-	TRBV12-3/TRBV12-4	TRBJ1-1	TGTGCCAGCAGTGTGGGCCTTGAAGCTTTCTTT	CASSVGLEAFF
-	TRBD1	TRBV29-1	TRBJ1-4	TGCAGCGTTGGTGAGGGGGCTGATGAAAAACTGTTTTTT	CSVGEGADEKLFF
-	-	TRBV5-4	TRBJ2-5	TGTGCCAGCAGCTTGGGGGGCCAGGGGCCCCTTCAAGAGACCCAGTACTTC	CASSLGGQGPLQETQYF
-	TRBD2	TRBV5-1	TRBJ2-3	TGCGCCAGCAGCCTCGGGACTAGCGGGGGTATTGATACGCAGTATTTT	CASSLGTSGGIDTQYF
-	-	TRBV5-8	TRBJ2-5	TGTGCCAGCAGCCCTACTGGACAGACCCAAGAGACCCAGTACTTC	CASSPTGQTQETQYF
-	-	TRBV5-1	TRBJ1-1	TGCGCCAGCAGCCCCTGGGGTCGGGGTGGGGAGGTGAGCACTGAAGCTTTCTTT	CASSPWGRGGEVSTEAFF
-	-	TRBV9	TRBJ2-2	TGTGCCAGCAGCGTAGATCCAGGGACCGGGGAGCTGTTTTTT	CASSVDPGTGELFF
-	-	TRBV3-1/TRBV3-2	TRBJ2-7	TGTGCCAGCAGCCAAGTCCCCGGGGCCTACGAGCAGTACTTC	CASSQVPGAYEQYF
-	TRBD1	TRBV7-9	TRBJ1-2	TGTGCCAGCAGCCCGCGGACAGGGAACTATGGCTACACCTTC	CASSPRTGNYGYTF
-	-	TRBV7-6	TRBJ2-2	TGTGCCAGCAGCTTACTGGCGACGGCCCATAACACCGGGGAGCTGTTTTTT	CASSLLATAHNTGELFF
-	-	TRBV6-5	TRBJ1-2	TGTGCCAGCAGAGACACACTTAACTATGGCTACACCTTC	CASRDTLNYGYTF
once	TRBD1	TRBV11-3	TRBJ2-2	TGTGCCAGCAGACGACAGGGTGGGGCCGGGGAGCTGTTTTTT	CASRRQGGAGELFF
-	-	TRBV7-2	TRBJ1-2	TGTGCCAGCAGCTTAGACCGGAGCTATGGCTACACCTTC	CASSLDRSYGYTF
few	-	TRBV11-3	TRBJ1-3	TGTGCCAGCAGCTCGCTACAGGAGTCTGGAAACACCATATATTTT	CASSSLQESGNTIYF
-	-	TRBV6-6	TRBJ1-1	TGTGCCAGCAGTTACACATACCGGGACACTGAAGCTTTCTTT	CASSYTYRDTEAFF
-	-	TRBV27	TRBJ2-2	TGTGCCAGCAGCTATACCATTACCGGGGAGCTGTTTTTT	CASSYTITGELFF
-	-	TRBV27	TRBJ2-3	TGTGCCAGCAGTTTCCTGGATACGCAGTATTTT	CASSFLDTQYF
-	TRBD1	TRBV18	TRBJ2-1	TGTGCCAGCTCACCCCCCCGGACAGGGGAGTACAATGAGCAGTTCTTC	CASSPPRTGEYNEQFF
-	-	TRBV15	TRBJ1-4	TGTGCCACCAGCAGGGGCCTTCCTAGGACTGAAAAACTGTTTTTT	CATSRGLPRTEKLFF
once	-	TRBV4-1	TRBJ2-2	TGCGCCAGCAGCCAAGGAGCGTTTGCGAACACCGGGGAGCTGTTTTTT	CASSQGAFANTGELFF
-	-	TRBV5-1	TRBJ1-2	TGCGCCAGCAGCCTTTCGCCGGTGAACTATGGCTACACCTTC	CASSLSPVNYGYTF
few	-	TRBV7-6	TRBJ1-5	TGTGCCAGCAGCCTCCGCAGGGGTTACAATCAGCCCCAGCATTTT	CASSLRRGYNQPQHF
-	TRBD1	TRBV3-1/TRBV3-2	TRBJ2-7	TGTGCCAGCAGCCCACGGGACAGGTCCTCCTACGAGCAGTACTTC	CASSPRDRSSYEQYF
-	-	TRBV19	TRBJ1-4	TGTGCCAGTAGTCTTCAGGGAGATCGGGGTGAAAAACTGTTTTTT	CASSLQGDRGEKLFF
once	TRBD1	TRBV20-1	TRBJ2-5	TGCAGTGCTAGTTTGACAGGGCAAGAGACCCAGTACTTC	CSASLTGQETQYF
-	TRBD2	TRBV3-1/TRBV3-2	TRBJ2-3	TGTGCCAGCAGCCAGACTAGCTCTCACACAGATACGCAGTATTTT	CASSQTSSHTDTQYF
-	TRBD2	TRBV19	TRBJ2-3	TGTGCCAGTAAAAGCGGGGCCTTAGATACGCAGTATTTT	CASKSGALDTQYF
-	TRBD1	TRBV12-5	TRBJ1-2	TGTGCTAGTGGCCGCGGACAGGTTAACTATGGCTACACCTTC	CASGRGQVNYGYTF
-	-	TRBV19	TRBJ1-2	TGTGCCAGTAGTCTGCGACGGAACCTCTATGGCTACACCTTC	CASSLRRNLYGYTF
-	-	TRBV5-1	TRBJ1-1	TGCGCCAGCAGCTTGGATGACACTGAAGCTTTCTTT	CASSLDDTEAFF
-	-	TRBV6-5	TRBJ2-7	TGTGCCAGCAGCCCGGACGGGTTTGGGGAGCAGTACTTC	CASSPDGFGEQYF
once	-	TRBV4-1	TRBJ2-3	TGCGCCAGCAGCCTTACTGAGGGGGAGTATCTGTATTTT	CASSLTEGEYLYF
-	-	TRBV18	TRBJ2-7	TGTGCCAGCTCACCAGCTACGGGCAACTCCTACGAGCAGTACTTC	CASSPATGNSYEQYF
-	TRBD1	TRBV7-3	TRBJ1-1	TGTGCCAGCAGCATGACAGGGGTGGGAACTGAAGCTTTCTTT	CASSMTGVGTEAFF
-	-	TRBV27	TRBJ1-1	TGTGCCAGTAGTTCGGCAGATGAAGCTTTCTTT	CASSSADEAFF
-	-	TRBV5-1	TRBJ2-7	TGCGCCAGCAGCCAAGGACTTACCTACGAGCAGTACTTC	CASSQGLTYEQYF
-	-	TRBV7-3	TRBJ2-1	TGTGCCAGCACCCTTTCCCCGTCCATAGATGAGCAGTTCTTC	CASTLSPSIDEQFF
-	TRBD1	TRBV5-6	TRBJ1-5	TGTGCCAGCAGCCTGGGTGGGACAGATAGCAATCAGCCCCAGCATTTT	CASSLGGTDSNQPQHF
-	-	TRBV3-1/TRBV3-2	TRBJ1-6	TGTGCCAGCAGCCAAGATAGAGGAAATTCACCCCTCCACTTT	CASSQDRGNSPLHF
-	-	TRBV11-2	TRBJ2-3	TGTGCCAGCAGCTCCGTATCCCACGCAGTGACAGATACGCAGTATTTT	CASSSVSHAVTDTQYF
-	-	TRBV6-6	TRBJ1-1	TGTGCCAGCACCGTCCGGATGTCTGAAGCTTTCTTT	CASTVRMSEAFF
-	TRBD1	TRBV5-1	TRBJ1-4	TGCGCCAGCAGCCAGGGGGGGATAGATGAAAAACTGTTTTTT	CASSQGGIDEKLFF
-	-	TRBV9	TRBJ1-5	TGTGCCAGCAGCGTCTCGGGTAGCAATCAGCCCCAGCATTTT	CASSVSGSNQPQHF
once	TRBD2	TRBV6-5	TRBJ2-3	TGTGCCAGCGGCAGACTAGCGGGGAGCACAGATACGCAGTATTTT	CASGRLAGSTDTQYF
-	TRBD2	TRBV5-1	TRBJ2-7	TGCGCCAGCAGCTTGGCCGCGGGGGTCTCCTACGAGCAGTACTTC	CASSLAAGVSYEQYF
-	-	TRBV18	TRBJ1-5	TGTGCCAGCTCACCACCGGGAAGGGGCAACAATCAGCCCCAGCATTTT	CASSPPGRGNNQPQHF
few	-	TRBV4-2	TRBJ2-7	TGTGCCAGCAGCCAAGGGAGTGGTGCGTACGAGCAGTACTTC	CASSQGSGAYEQYF
-	-	TRBV24-1	TRBJ2-5	TGTGCCACCAGTGATGCGGGACATTTACAAGAGACCCAGTACTTC	CATSDAGHLQETQYF
-	TRBD2	TRBV5-1	TRBJ2-1	TGCGCCAGCAGCCTCCCTGGCGGGGGGCCGGGGAATGAGCAGTTCTTC	CASSLPGGGPGNEQFF
-	TRBD1	TRBV19	TRBJ1-2	TGTGCCAGTAGTCTCGCAGGGGGAGTACATGGCTACACCTTC	CASSLAGGVHGYTF
-	TRBD2	TRBV28	TRBJ2-1	TGTGCCAGCAGTCCGGGGACTAGCGGGGGGTATTACAATGAGCAGTTCTTC	CASSPGTSGGYYNEQFF
-	TRBD1	TRBV18	TRBJ2-7	TGTGCCAGCTCACCCTGGACAGGGGGCTCCTACGAGCAGTACTTC	CASSPWTGGSYEQYF
-	-	TRBV11-2	TRBJ2-7	TGTGCCAGCAGCTTAGCAAGTGGGTACTACGAGCAGTACTTC	CASSLASGYYEQYF